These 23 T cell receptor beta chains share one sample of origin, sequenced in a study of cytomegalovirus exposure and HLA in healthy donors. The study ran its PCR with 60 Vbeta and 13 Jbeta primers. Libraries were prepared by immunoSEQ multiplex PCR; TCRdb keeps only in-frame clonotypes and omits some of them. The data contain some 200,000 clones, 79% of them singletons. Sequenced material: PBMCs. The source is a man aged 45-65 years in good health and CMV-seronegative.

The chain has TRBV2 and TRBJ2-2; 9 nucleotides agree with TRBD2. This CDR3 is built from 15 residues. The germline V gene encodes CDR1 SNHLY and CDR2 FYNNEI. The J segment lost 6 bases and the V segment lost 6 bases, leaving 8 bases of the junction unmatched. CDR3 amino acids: CASRMTSGSSGELFF. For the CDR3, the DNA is TGTGCCAGCAGGATGACTAGCGGTAGCTCCGGGGAGCTGTTTTTT.

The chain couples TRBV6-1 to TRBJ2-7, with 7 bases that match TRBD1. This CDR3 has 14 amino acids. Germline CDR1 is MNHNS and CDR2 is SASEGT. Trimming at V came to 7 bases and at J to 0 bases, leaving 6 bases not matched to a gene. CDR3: CASITRDSSYEQYF. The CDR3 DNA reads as TGTGCCAGCATCACCCGGGACAGCTCCTACGAGCAGTACTTC.

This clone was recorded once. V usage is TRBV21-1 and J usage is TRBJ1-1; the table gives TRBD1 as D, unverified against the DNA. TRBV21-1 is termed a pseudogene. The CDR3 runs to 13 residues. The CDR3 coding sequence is TGTGCCAGCAGTGGCAGGGCGAGTACTGAAGCTTTCTTT. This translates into CASSGRASTEAFF.

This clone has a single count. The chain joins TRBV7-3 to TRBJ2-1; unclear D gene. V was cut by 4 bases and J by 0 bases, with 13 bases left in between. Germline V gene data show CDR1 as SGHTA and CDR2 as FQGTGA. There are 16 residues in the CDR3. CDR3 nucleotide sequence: TGTGCCAGCAGCTCCCGGTTTGAGAGCTCCTACAATGAGCAGTTCTTC. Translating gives CASSSRFESSYNEQFF.

CDR3 nucleotides: TGTGCCAGCAGCCAAAGACTAGCGGGGGTAGCCAAAAACATTCAGTACTTC. It is translated as CASSQRLAGVAKNIQYF. This chain connects TRBV27 to TRBJ2-4; TRBD2 agrees at 12 bases. V trimming: 6 bases; J trimming: 0 bases; junction bases outside the gene matches: 6. The length of the CDR3 is 17 residues. Germline loops: CDR1 MNHEY, CDR2 SMNVEV (reference sequence).

The CDR3 sequence: CASRLAGGDNEQFF. The CDR3 DNA follows: TGTGCCAGCAGGTTAGCGGGAGGGGACAATGAGCAGTTCTTC. V is TRBV6-5 and J is TRBJ2-1; 11 bases align to TRBD2. The length of the CDR3 is 14 residues. Germline CDR1 MNHEY, CDR2 SVGAGI. The V segment lost 6 bases and the J segment 5 bases; nucleotides outside the gene matches: 3.

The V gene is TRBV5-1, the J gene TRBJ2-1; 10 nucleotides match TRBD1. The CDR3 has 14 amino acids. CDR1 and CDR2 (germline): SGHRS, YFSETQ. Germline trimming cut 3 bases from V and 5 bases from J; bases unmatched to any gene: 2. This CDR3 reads CASSWGTGDNEQFF. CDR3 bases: TGCGCCAGCAGCTGGGGGACAGGGGACAATGAGCAGTTCTTC.

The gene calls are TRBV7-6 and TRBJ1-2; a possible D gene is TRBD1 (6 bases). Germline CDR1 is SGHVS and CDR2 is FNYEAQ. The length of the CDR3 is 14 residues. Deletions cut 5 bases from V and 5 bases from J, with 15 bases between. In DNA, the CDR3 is TGTGCCAGCAGCGCCTCCCAGGGGCCTTATGGCTACACCTTC. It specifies CASSASQGPYGYTF.

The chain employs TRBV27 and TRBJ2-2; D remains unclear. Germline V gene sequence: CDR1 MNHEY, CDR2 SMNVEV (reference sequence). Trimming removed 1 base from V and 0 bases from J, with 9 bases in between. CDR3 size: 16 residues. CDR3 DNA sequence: TGTGCCAGCAGTTTATTGGGCCGCCCGAACACCGGGGAGCTGTTTTTT. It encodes CASSLLGRPNTGELFF.

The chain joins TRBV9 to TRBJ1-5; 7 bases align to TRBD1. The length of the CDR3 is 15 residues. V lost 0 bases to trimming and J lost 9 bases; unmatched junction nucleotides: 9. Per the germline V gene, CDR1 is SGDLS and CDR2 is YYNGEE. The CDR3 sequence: CASSVADTGVGPQHF. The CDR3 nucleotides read TGTGCCAGCAGCGTAGCGGATACAGGGGTGGGGCCCCAGCATTTT.

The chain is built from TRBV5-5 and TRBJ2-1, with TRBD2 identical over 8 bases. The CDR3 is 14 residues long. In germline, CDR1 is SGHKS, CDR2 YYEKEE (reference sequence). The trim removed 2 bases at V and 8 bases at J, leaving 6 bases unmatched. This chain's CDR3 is CASSFAGGKDEQFF. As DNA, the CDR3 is TGTGCCAGCAGCTTTGCGGGAGGAAAGGATGAGCAGTTCTTC.

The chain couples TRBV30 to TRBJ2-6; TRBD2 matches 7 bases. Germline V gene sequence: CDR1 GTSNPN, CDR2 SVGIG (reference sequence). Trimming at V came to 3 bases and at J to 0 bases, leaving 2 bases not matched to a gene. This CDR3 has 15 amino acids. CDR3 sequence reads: CAWRRGSSGANVLTF. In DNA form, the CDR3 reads TGTGCCTGGAGGCGCGGGAGCTCTGGGGCCAACGTCCTGACTTTC.

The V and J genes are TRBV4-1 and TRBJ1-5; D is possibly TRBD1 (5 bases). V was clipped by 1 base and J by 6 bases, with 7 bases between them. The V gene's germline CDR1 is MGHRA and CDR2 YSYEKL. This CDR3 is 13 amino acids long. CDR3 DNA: TGCGCCAGCAGCCAAGCCCAGGGTCAGCCCCAGCATTTT. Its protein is CASSQAQGQPQHF.

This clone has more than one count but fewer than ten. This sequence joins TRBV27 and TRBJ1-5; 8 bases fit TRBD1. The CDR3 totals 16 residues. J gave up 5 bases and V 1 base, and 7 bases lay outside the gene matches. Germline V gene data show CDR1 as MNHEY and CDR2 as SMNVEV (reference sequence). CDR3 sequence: CASSLFPGQGDQPQHF. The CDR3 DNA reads TGTGCCAGCAGTTTATTCCCCGGACAGGGAGATCAGCCCCAGCATTTT.

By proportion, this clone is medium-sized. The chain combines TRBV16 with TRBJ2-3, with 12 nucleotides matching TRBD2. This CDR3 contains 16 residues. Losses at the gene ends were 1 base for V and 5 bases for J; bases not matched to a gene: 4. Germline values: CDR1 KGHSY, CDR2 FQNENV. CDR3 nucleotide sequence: TGTGCCAGCAGCCAATGGTCGGGACTAGCGGGAGATACGCAGTATTTT. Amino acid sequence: CASSQWSGLAGDTQYF.

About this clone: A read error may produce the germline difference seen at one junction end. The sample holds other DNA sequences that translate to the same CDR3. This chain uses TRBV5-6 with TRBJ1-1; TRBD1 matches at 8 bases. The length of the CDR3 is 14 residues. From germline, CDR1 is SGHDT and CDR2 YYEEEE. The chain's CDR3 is CASSFRGPNTEAFF. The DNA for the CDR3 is TGTGCCAGCAGCTTCAGGGGGCCGAACACTGAGGCTTTCTTT. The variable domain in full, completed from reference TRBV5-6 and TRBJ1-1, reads DAGVTQSPTHLIKTRGQQVTLRCSPKSGHDTVSWYQQALGQGPQFIFQYYEEEERQRGNFPDRFSGHQFPNYSSELNVNALLLGDSALYLCASSFRGPNTEAFFGQGTRLTVV.

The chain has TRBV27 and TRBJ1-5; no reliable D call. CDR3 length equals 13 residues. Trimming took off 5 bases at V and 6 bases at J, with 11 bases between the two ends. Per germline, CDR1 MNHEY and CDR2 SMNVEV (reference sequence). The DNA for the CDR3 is TGTGCCAGCAGTATACGGACTAGTCAGCCCCAGCATTTT. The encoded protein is CASSIRTSQPQHF.

The CDR3 here is CASSIVSPYNEQFF. In DNA form, the CDR3 reads TGTGCCAGTAGTATCGTCTCCCCTTACAATGAGCAGTTCTTC. The J gene is TRBJ2-1, the V gene TRBV19, with D uncertain. Trimming left V 3 bases short and J 4 bases short, with 10 bases between. Germline CDR1 is LNHDA and CDR2 is SQIVND (reference sequence). The CDR3 has 14 residues.

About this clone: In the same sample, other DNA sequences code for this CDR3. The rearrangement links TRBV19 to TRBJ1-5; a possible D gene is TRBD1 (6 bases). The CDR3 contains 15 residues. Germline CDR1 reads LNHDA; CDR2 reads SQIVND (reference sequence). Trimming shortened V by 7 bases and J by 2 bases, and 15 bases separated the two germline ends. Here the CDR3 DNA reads TGTGCCAGTACCGCAGTCCCAGGGGGCAATCAGCCCCAGCATTTT. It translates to CASTAVPGGNQPQHF. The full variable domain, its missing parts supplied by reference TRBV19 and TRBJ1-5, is DGGITQSPKYLFRKEGQNVTLSCEQNLNHDAMYWYRQDPGQGLRLIYYSQIVNDFQKGDIAEGYSVSREKKESFPLTVTSAQKNPTAFYLCASTAVPGGNQPQHFGDGTRLSIL.

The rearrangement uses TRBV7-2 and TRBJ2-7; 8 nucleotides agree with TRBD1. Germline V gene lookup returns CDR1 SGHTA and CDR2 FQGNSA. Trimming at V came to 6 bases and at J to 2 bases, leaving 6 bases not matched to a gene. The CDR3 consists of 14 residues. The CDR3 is CASSHRTGTYEQYF. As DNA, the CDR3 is TGTGCCAGCAGTCACAGGACAGGGACCTACGAGCAGTACTTC.

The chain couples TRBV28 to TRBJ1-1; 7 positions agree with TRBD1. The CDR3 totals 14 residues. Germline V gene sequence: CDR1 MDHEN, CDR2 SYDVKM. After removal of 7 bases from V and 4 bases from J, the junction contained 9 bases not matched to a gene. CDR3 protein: CASTSDRDFTEAFF. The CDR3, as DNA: TGTGCCAGCACCTCCGACAGGGATTTCACTGAAGCTTTCTTT.

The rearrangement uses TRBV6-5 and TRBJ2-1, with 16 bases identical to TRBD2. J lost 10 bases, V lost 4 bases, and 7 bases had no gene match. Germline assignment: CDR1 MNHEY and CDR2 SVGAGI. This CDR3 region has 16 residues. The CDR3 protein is CASSSAPGLAGGEQFF. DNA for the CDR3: TGTGCCAGCAGTTCAGCCCCGGGACTAGCGGGGGGGGAGCAGTTCTTC.

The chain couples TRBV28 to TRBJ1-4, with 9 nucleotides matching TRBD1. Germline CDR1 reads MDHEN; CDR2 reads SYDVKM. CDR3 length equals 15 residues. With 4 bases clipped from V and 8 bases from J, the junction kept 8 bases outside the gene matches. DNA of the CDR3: TGTGCCAGCAGTTACCCGGGACAGGGTGGAGAAAAACTGTTTTTT. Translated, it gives CASSYPGQGGEKLFF.